One sample yielded the 17 T cell receptor beta chains listed below, sequenced in a study of OX40 agonist ivuxolimab in advanced cancers. Assay used: immunoSEQ multiplex PCR; TCRdb lists only in-frame clones, some missing. The repertoire has under 90,000 clones, just over 90% of them found once; the top ten carry 14%. The source material was CD4+ or CD8+ T cells sorted from blood, sampled in a trial of the OX40 agonist ivuxolimab. Receptors were obtained from an adult with an advanced solid tumor such as melanoma, head and neck, liver or kidney cancer.

The CDR3: CASSQDSSTDEKLFF. The CDR3 nucleotides read TGCGCCAGCAGCCAAGATAGTAGCACAGATGAAAAACTGTTTTTT. The V call is TRBV4-3, the J call TRBJ1-4; D unresolved. CDR1 LGHNA and CDR2 YSLEER come from the germline V gene. The CDR3 extends over 15 amino acids. V was cut by 0 bases and J by 6 bases, with 11 bases left in between.

The rearrangement uses TRBV6-4 and TRBJ1-4, with D possibly TRBD1 on 5 matching bases. CDR3 length equals 14 residues. Per the germline V gene, CDR1 is MRHNA and CDR2 is SNTAGT. The V gene lost 5 bases and the J gene lost 13 bases, with 20 bases spanning the gap. This chain's CDR3 is CASSSGLGTRGLFF. The CDR3 nucleotides are TGTGCCAGCAGTTCTGGCCTCGGGACCCGGGGACTGTTTTTT.

V gene TRBV27 combines with J gene TRBJ2-1; D possibly matches TRBD1 or TRBD2 (6 bases each). The CDR3 spans 13 residues. The germline V gene has CDR1 MNHEY and CDR2 SMNVEV (reference sequence). The V end lost 4 bases, the J end lost 6 bases, and 10 bases lay between the germline ends. For the CDR3, the DNA is TGTGCCAGCAGTTACGGGGGCCGCAATGAGCAGTTCTTC. Protein: CASSYGGRNEQFF.

The V call is TRBV5-6, the J call TRBJ2-7; D tentatively fits TRBD1 or TRBD2 (5 bases each). Germline V gives CDR1 SGHDT, CDR2 YYEEEE. V shed 4 bases and J shed 2 bases, with 13 bases lying between them. The CDR3 length is 14 residues. CDR3 bases: TGTGCCAGCAGCGATGGGACGGACCCCTACGAGCAGTACTTC. Protein sequence: CASSDGTDPYEQYF.

The rearrangement links TRBV9 to TRBJ2-3, with 9 bases fitting TRBD2. With 0 bases clipped from V and 0 bases from J, the junction kept 11 bases outside the gene matches. Germline V gene lookup returns CDR1 SGDLS and CDR2 YYNGEE. The CDR3 is made up of 19 amino acids. CDR3 DNA: TGTGCCAGCAGCGTAGCGTTCCGAGGGCTAGCGGGGAGCACAGATACGCAGTATTTT. As protein: CASSVAFRGLAGSTDTQYF. The full variable domain, rest sourced from reference TRBV9 and TRBJ2-3, is DSGVTQTPKHLITATGQRVTLRCSPRSGDLSVYWYQQSLDQGLQFLIQYYNGEERAKGNILERFSAQQFPDLHSELNLSSLELGDSALYFCASSVAFRGLAGSTDTQYFGPGTRLTVL.

V gene TRBV6-6 combines with J gene TRBJ2-2, with 13 bases matching TRBD2. Germline CDR1 reads MNHNY; CDR2 reads SVGAGI (reference sequence). With 7 bases clipped from V and 5 bases from J, the junction kept 7 bases outside the gene matches. The CDR3 contains 16 residues. The CDR3 loop is CASKPGLAGRTGELFF. CDR3 bases: TGTGCCAGCAAGCCGGGACTAGCGGGAAGGACCGGGGAGCTGTTTTTT.

The gene calls are TRBV27 and TRBJ1-1; D gene ambiguous. Germline assignment: CDR1 MNHEY and CDR2 SMNVEV (reference sequence). This CDR3 spans 12 amino acids. V was pared by 3 bases and J by 7 bases, with 9 bases between. The chain's CDR3 is CASSFIGSEAFF. CDR3 nucleotides: TGTGCCAGCAGTTTCATCGGGAGTGAAGCTTTCTTT.

The V and J genes are TRBV4-3 and TRBJ2-1, with TRBD1 matching over 9 bases. The CDR3 runs to 16 residues. CDR1 is LGHNA and CDR2 is YSLEER in the germline V gene. The junction had 7 bases not matched to a gene; V was cut back by 0 bases and J by 7 bases. CDR3 residues: CASSQDPGQGGNEQFF. CDR3 coding DNA: TGCGCCAGCAGCCAAGATCCGGGACAGGGAGGGAATGAGCAGTTCTTC.

The chain has TRBV5-6 and TRBJ1-2; D is uncertain. Per the germline V gene, CDR1 is SGHDT and CDR2 is YYEEEE. This CDR3 has 14 residues. Trimming removed 4 bases at V and 3 bases at J, with 13 bases between. The CDR3 DNA reads TGTGCCAGCAGCACCAGCGGAACATACTATGGCTACACCTTC. Residues: CASSTSGTYYGYTF. The variable domain in full, with the rest retrieved from reference TRBV5-6 and TRBJ1-2, is DAGVTQSPTHLIKTRGQQVTLRCSPKSGHDTVSWYQQALGQGPQFIFQYYEEEERQRGNFPDRFSGHQFPNYSSELNVNALLLGDSALYLCASSTSGTYYGYTFGSGTRLTVV.

The J gene is TRBJ2-1, the V gene TRBV7-6; TRBD2 matches 14 bases. Germline V gene lookup returns CDR1 SGHVS and CDR2 FNYEAQ. This CDR3 contains 16 residues. V was pared by 4 bases and J by 6 bases, with 5 bases of the junction left unmatched. The CDR3 protein is CASSSEGLAGVNEQFF. CDR3 nucleotide sequence: TGTGCCAGCAGCTCGGAGGGACTAGCGGGAGTCAATGAGCAGTTCTTC.

The rearrangement uses TRBV5-1 and TRBJ2-7; weak D call: TRBD1 (5 bases). Germline CDR1 reads SGHRS; CDR2 reads YFSETQ. The CDR3 length is 13 residues. V lost 7 bases, J lost 3 bases, and 14 bases lay in between. CDR3 protein: CASGQMGLYEQYF. The CDR3 DNA reads TGCGCCAGCGGTCAAATGGGGCTCTACGAGCAGTACTTC.

The rearrangement joins TRBV28 to TRBJ2-2; D remains ambiguous. The length of the CDR3 is 16 residues. Trimming removed 0 bases at V and 5 bases at J, with 13 bases between. From germline, CDR1 is MDHEN and CDR2 SYDVKM. The CDR3 DNA is TGTGCCAGCAGTTTATGGGCTAGTACTCTGACCGGGGAGCTGTTTTTT. It yields the protein CASSLWASTLTGELFF.

The genes are TRBV7-2 and TRBJ2-7; D tentatively reads TRBD1 or TRBD2 (5 bases each). The CDR3 loop spans 14 amino acids. V was trimmed by 5 bases and J by 2 bases, leaving 13 bases between them. Germline V gives CDR1 SGHTA, CDR2 FQGNSA. DNA for the CDR3: TGTGCCAGCAGCCCGGGACGAGATCCCTACGAGCAGTACTTC. Amino acid sequence: CASSPGRDPYEQYF.

The CDR3 region is CASSQEPWTGGTTYEQYF. The CDR3 DNA is TGTGCCAGCAGCCAAGAGCCCTGGACCGGCGGTACCACCTACGAGCAGTACTTC. The rearrangement links TRBV14 to TRBJ2-7; no clear D gene. CDR1 is SGHDN and CDR2 is FVKESK in the germline V gene. This CDR3 is built from 18 residues. V was clipped by 0 bases and J by 2 bases, with 20 bases between them. Full variable domain (rest looked up from reference TRBV14 and TRBJ2-7): EAGVTQFPSHSVIEKGQTVTLRCDPISGHDNLYWYRRVMGKEIKFLLHFVKESKQDESGMPNNRFLAERTGGTYSTLKVQPAELEDSGVYFCASSQEPWTGGTTYEQYFGPGTRLTVT.

There are a few counts of this clone. This sequence joins TRBV6-4 and TRBJ1-1, with D possibly TRBD1 on 5 matching bases. In germline, CDR1 is MRHNA, CDR2 SNTAGT. The V end was cut by 6 bases, the J end by 1 base, with 12 bases between. The CDR3 covers 14 residues. CDR3: CASREGPKNTEAFF. The CDR3 DNA follows: TGTGCCAGCAGGGAGGGACCCAAGAACACTGAAGCTTTCTTT.

The rearrangement uses TRBV28 and TRBJ2-7; tentatively, D is TRBD1 (6 bases). Germline lookup yields CDR1 MDHEN and CDR2 SYDVKM. This CDR3 spans 13 amino acids. With 6 bases removed from V and 4 bases from J, the gap between germline ends came to 13 bases. This chain's CDR3 is CASRLEQGYEQYF. The CDR3 DNA reads TGTGCCAGCAGACTGGAACAGGGTTACGAGCAGTACTTC.

J is TRBJ2-7 and V is TRBV14, with TRBD1 matching 7 bases. CDR1 is SGHDN and CDR2 is FVKESK in the germline V gene. Trimming at V came to 2 bases and at J to 13 bases, leaving 14 bases not matched to a gene. This CDR3 spans 14 amino acids. CDR3 sequence reads: CASSQPSVGDRQYF. CDR3 sequence (DNA): TGTGCCAGCAGCCAACCCAGCGTAGGGGACAGACAATACTTC.